This T cell receptor beta chain was documented in a study of regulatory T cells in long-lasting Graves disease (dated by TCRdb to the early 2020s). Notes on the research overall: Newly diagnosed Graves' disease patients had taken antithyroid drugs for less than 3 months. Patients with persistent Graves' disease were compared with patients with newly diagnosed Graves' disease using TCR sequencing and RNA sequencing of peripheral blood. The study was registered as a clinical trial and conducted in China. TCR sequencing covered 13 persistent and approximately 20 newly diagnosed Graves' disease patients, some 35 samples in total.

Note on this clonotype: Its binding antigen is unknown. No qualities accompany the bases; no much larger clone lies one base away.

Results the study describes overall, beyond this receptor: Persistent disease showed preferential use of TRBV28, TRBJ1-2 and TRBJ2-5, whereas newly diagnosed disease favored TRBV20-1 and TRBJ2-1. More public clonotypes were shared among persistent patients (roughly 2,900) than among newly diagnosed patients (roughly 1,000). As a limitation, the authors acknowledged that the small sample size may reduce accuracy. Persistent Graves' disease patients showed lower TCR Shannon entropy and fewer highly expanded clones than newly diagnosed patients, suggesting clonal expansion. Sequencing and analysis were limited to the TCR beta chain. Only peripheral blood was studied, because thyroid tissue, the primary lesion, was inaccessible.

Interpreted using the paper, the time point label stands for: newly diagnosed GD, antithyroid drugs for less than 3 months. For both TCR sequencing and RNA sequencing, RNA was extracted from PBMCs in TRIzol. The diagnosis of Graves' disease followed American Thyroid Association guidelines. Recruitment of patients was carried out at an endocrinology department in Xi'an, China. Each patient gave 8.5 to 9.5 milliliters of peripheral blood, collected in an EDTA anticoagulant tube. PBMCs were isolated by Ficoll Paque Plus density gradient separation without further T cell sorting. An Agilent 2100 Bioanalyzer and agarose gel were used to check RNA quality, and a NanoDrop 2000 was used to measure RNA concentration. The CDR3 holds 16 amino acids from the cysteine to the phenylalanine. Of the read, only the CDR3 DNA is kept; its 48 bases are in frame from base 1. V drops 1 base and J drops 2 bases, leaving 12 bases in between. Looking up the germline V gene yields CDR1 SGHTA and CDR2 FQGNSA.

The library was built by means of multiplex PCR. Sequencing was performed on an Illumina HiSeq 4000. CDR3 regions were amplified by Arm-PCR with iRepertoire HTBI primers to construct TCR beta libraries. Before sequencing, the PCR products went through gel purification. As for how the authors treated the data: A total of 62 TRBV and some 13 TRBJ segments were identified across samples and were used for gene usage analysis of CDR3 amino acid clonotypes. COPE and FqMerger were used to merge the filtered high-quality paired reads into contigs. BLAST was used to align contigs to IMGT TRBV, TRBD and TRBJ reference genes, and CDR3 was defined according to IMGT. Highly expanded clones were defined as clonotypes with a frequency above 0.1%. Shannon entropy was used to measure repertoire diversity, and the Gini coefficient was used to measure V-J evenness. Public clonotypes were defined as clonotypes shared by more than one individual. The raw public data were reprocessed by TCRdb itself: fastp quality trimming at Q25, MiXCR clonotype calling, in-frame beta chains only. Identical CDR3 protein sequences are pooled into one entry, listed with their most common genes and DNA. TCRdb, not the authors, supplied the V and J calls. Present in this sample are about 420,000 distinct CDR3 sequences, about a sixth of which were seen just once. The ten largest clonotypes hold roughly 23% of the sample.

These same records also appear under a second study, on T cells in Graves' hyperthyroidism and ophthalmopathy. That second publication adds: Stable Graves' hyperthyroidism was defined as the absence of progression to ophthalmopathy over 18 months of follow-up. Hyperthyroidism patients were newly diagnosed, had a disease duration of under 2 months, and were aged 18 to 65 years. Any patient with an uncontrolled infection, another autoimmune disease, pregnancy or lactation was excluded. Diagnoses relied on clinical symptoms, serum thyroxine and TRAb, thyroid ultrasound and orbital computed tomography. For the first round of RT-PCR on the TCR CDR3, the HTBI primer set was used together with the Qiagen OneStep RT-PCR kit. Most expanded thyroid clonotypes (frequency above 0.001) were also detected in blood, suggesting blood repertoires may reflect thyroid immune responses. Ophthalmopathy was separated from stable hyperthyroidism by a 13 V-J signature model, with 87.88% sensitivity and about 84% specificity obtained in cross-validation and 80%/75% obtained in testing. During validation, the model predicted progression to ophthalmopathy a median of approximately 6 months ahead of onset, with around 71% sensitivity and around 72% specificity. To identify distinguishing TCR V-J signatures, a discovery cohort of some 100 patients was used, comprising some 43 with Graves' ophthalmopathy and about 59 with stable Graves' hyperthyroidism. Prospective prediction of ophthalmopathy was tested in an independent validation cohort consisting of 18 to 20 hyperthyroidism patients and some 16 patients who later progressed to ophthalmopathy. For training and testing, the 100 patients in the discovery cohort were randomly divided in a 7:3 ratio. In several Graves' hyperthyroidism patients, the study also compared T-cell repertoires from thyroid tissue with T-cell repertoires from blood. After blood sampling, hyperthyroidism patients were treated with methimazole at a starting dose of 30 mg daily, and ophthalmopathy patients were treated with high-dose intravenous methylprednisolone. The libraries were constructed in a second round of multiplex PCR and then size-selected and purified. The libraries were sequenced on an Illumina HiSeq2000 using paired-end 100 bp reads. SOAPnuke was used to process the raw data, throwing out any read that contained adapters or uncalled bases, had a mean Phred below 15, or lacked an exact constant-primer or identifier match. High-quality paired reads were merged using COPE v1.2.5, and each unique nucleotide sequence was defined as a clonotype. MiTCR v1.1 was used to align clonotypes to the IMGT TRBV, TRBD and TRBJ reference segments. The analysis was restricted to V-J combinations with a frequency above 0.0001, which together covered 99.2% of the repertoires. The TCS score was defined as the ratio of F50 (clonal expansion) to E x V (chaos), calculated using BLOSUM62-based TCRdist between CDR3 peptides within each V-J. Welch's t-statistics and random forest reduced just over 500 V-J features to roughly 13, which were used in a naive Bayes classifier (R e1071). No statistical method was used to fix the sample size in advance, and group allocation was not hidden from the investigators. According to the paper, TCR Vbeta CDR3 sequencing was carried out on 135 peripheral blood samples, which came from fewer than 50 ophthalmopathy, 75 to 80 hyperthyroidism and 17 progressor patients.

The receptor was isolated from a young woman with Graves disease. Donor details come from another sample of the same person, matched by shared clones. The rearranged segments are TRBV7-2 and TRBJ1-5, with the D gene uncertain. The material was peripheral blood mononuclear cells (PBMCs), obtained at new diagnosis, from a patient treated with antithyroid drugs. This receptor carries the CDR3 CASSLVVRNGNQPQHF. The bases read TGTGCCAGCAGCTTAGTAGTCCGAAACGGCAATCAGCCCCAGCATTTT.